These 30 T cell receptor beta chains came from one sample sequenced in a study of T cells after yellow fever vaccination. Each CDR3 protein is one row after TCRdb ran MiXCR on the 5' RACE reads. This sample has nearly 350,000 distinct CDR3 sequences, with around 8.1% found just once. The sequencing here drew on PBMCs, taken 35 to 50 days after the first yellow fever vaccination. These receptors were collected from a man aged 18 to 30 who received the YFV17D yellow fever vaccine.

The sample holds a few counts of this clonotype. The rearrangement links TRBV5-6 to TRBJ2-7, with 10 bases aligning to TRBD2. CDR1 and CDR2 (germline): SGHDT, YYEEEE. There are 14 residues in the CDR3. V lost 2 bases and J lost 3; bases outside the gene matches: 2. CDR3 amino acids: CASSFGLAVYEQYF. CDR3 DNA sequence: TGTGCCAGCAGCTTCGGACTAGCGGTCTACGAGCAGTACTTC. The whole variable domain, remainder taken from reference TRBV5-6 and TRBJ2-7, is DAGVTQSPTHLIKTRGQQVTLRCSPKSGHDTVSWYQQALGQGPQFIFQYYEEEERQRGNFPDRFSGHQFPNYSSELNVNALLLGDSALYLCASSFGLAVYEQYFGPGTRLTVT.

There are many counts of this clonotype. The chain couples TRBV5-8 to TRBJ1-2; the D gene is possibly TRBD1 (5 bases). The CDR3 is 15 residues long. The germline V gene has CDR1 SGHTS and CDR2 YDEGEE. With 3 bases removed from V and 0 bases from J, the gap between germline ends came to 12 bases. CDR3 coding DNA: TGTGCCAGCAGCTCCCCGGGGCAGTCTAACTATGGCTACACCTTC. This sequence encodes CASSSPGQSNYGYTF.

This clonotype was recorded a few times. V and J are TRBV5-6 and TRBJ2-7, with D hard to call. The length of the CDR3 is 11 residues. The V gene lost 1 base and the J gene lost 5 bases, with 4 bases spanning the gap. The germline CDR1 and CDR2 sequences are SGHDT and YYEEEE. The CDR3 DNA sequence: TGTGCCAGCAGCTTGTACCACGAGCAGTACTTC. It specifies CASSLYHEQYF. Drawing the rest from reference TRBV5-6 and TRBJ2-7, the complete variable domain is DAGVTQSPTHLIKTRGQQVTLRCSPKSGHDTVSWYQQALGQGPQFIFQYYEEEERQRGNFPDRFSGHQFPNYSSELNVNALLLGDSALYLCASSLYHEQYFGPGTRLTVT.

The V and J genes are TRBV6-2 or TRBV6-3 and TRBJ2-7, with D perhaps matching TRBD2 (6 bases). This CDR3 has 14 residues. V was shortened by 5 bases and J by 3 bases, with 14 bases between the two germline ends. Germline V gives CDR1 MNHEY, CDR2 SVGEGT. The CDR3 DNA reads TGTGCCAGCAGTGGACTCGGAGGGCTCTACGAGCAGTACGTC. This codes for CASSGLGGLYEQYV.

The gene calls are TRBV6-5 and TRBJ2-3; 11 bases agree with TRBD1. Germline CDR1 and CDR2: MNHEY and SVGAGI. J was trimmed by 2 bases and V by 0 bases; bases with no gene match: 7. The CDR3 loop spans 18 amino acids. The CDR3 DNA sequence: TGTGCCAGCAGTTACTCGCTGGACAGGGGGCGCGACACAGATACGCAGTATTTT. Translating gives CASSYSLDRGRDTDTQYF.

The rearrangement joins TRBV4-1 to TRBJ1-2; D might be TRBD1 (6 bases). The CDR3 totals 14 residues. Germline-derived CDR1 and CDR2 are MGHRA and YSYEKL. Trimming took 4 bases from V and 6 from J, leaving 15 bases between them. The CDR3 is CASSLVPGAHGYTF. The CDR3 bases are TGCGCCAGCAGCCTAGTTCCGGGGGCCCATGGCTACACCTTC.

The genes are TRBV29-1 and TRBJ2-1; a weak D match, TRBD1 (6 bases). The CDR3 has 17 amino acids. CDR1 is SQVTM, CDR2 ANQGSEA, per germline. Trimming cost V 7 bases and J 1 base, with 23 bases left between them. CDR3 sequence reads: CSALGHVGRVSYNEQFF. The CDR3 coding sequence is TGCAGCGCCTTGGGACACGTCGGGCGGGTTTCCTACAATGAGCAGTTCTTC.

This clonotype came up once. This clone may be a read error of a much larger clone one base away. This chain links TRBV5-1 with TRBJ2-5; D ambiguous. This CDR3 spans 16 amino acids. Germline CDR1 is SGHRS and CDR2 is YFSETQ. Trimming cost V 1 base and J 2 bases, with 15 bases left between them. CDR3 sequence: CASSLNLADPQETQYF. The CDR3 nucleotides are TGCGCCAGCAGCTTGAATTTGGCGGACCCACAAGAGACCCAGTACTTC. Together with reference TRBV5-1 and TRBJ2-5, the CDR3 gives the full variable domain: KAGVTQTPRYLIKTRGQQVTLSCSPISGHRSVSWYQQTPGQGLQFLFEYFSETQRNKGNFPGRFSGRQFSNSRSEMNVSTLELGDSALYLCASSLNLADPQETQYFGPGTRLLVL.

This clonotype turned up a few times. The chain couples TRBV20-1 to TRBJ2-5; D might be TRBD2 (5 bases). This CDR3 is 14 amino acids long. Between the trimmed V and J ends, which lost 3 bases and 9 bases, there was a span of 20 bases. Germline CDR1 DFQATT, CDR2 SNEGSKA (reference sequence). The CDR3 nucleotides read TGCAGTGCTAGGGAGGCTGGGAATGCCCCGGCCCAGTACTTC. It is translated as CSAREAGNAPAQYF.

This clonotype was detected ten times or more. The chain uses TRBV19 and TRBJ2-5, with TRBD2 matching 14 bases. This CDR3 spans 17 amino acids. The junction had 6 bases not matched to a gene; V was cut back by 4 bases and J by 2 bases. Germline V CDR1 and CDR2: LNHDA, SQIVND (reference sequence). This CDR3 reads CASSRGLAGAMQETQYF. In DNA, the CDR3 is TGTGCCAGTAGTAGGGGACTAGCGGGGGCTATGCAAGAGACCCAGTACTTC. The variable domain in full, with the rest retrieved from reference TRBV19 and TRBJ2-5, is DGGITQSPKYLFRKEGQNVTLSCEQNLNHDAMYWYRQDPGQGLRLIYYSQIVNDFQKGDIAEGYSVSREKKESFPLTVTSAQKNPTAFYLCASSRGLAGAMQETQYFGPGTRLLVL.

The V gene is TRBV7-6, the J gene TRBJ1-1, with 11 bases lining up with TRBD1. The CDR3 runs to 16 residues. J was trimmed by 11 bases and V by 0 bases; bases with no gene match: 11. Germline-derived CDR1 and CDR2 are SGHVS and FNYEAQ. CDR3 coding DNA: TGTGCCAGCAGCTTAGCGGGGGGACAGGGGGGCACTGGGGCTTTCTTT. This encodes CASSLAGGQGGTGAFF.

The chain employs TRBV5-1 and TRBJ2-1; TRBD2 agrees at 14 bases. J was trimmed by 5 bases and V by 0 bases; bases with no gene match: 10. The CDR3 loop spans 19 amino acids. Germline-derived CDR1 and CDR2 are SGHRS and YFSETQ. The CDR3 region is CASSLGLAGGPTSDNEQFF. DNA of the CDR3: TGCGCCAGCAGCTTGGGACTAGCGGGGGGGCCAACGTCAGACAATGAGCAGTTCTTC.

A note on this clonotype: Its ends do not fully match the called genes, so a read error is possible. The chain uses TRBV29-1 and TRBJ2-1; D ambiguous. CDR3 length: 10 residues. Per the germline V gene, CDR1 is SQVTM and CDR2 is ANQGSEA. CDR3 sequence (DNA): TGCAGCGTTGTATGGCCATCACCGGTCTTC. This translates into CSVVWPSPVF.

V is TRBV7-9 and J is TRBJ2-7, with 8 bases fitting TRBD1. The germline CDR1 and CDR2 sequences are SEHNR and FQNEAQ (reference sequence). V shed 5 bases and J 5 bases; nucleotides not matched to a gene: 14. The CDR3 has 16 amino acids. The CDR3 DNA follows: TGTGCCAGCAGCCAGCGCGGACAGGGCAAGTTCCACGAGCAGTACTTC. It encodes CASSQRGQGKFHEQYF.

The CDR3 loop is CASSHPGQTNYGYTF. The CDR3 nucleotides read TGTGCCAGCAGCCACCCCGGACAGACTAACTATGGCTACACCTTC. V and J are TRBV7-9 and TRBJ1-2; TRBD1 is a possible D gene (6 bases). V lost 5 bases and J lost 0, with 13 bases in between. CDR3 length: 15 residues. Germline CDR1 and CDR2: SEHNR and FQNEAQ (reference sequence).

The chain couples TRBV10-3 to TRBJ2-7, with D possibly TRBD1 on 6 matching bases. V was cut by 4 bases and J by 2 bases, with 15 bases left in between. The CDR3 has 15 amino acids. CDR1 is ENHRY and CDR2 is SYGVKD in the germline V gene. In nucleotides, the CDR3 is TGTGCCATCAGTGGGGCCACAGGGTTCGCCTACGAGCAGTACTTC. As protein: CAISGATGFAYEQYF.

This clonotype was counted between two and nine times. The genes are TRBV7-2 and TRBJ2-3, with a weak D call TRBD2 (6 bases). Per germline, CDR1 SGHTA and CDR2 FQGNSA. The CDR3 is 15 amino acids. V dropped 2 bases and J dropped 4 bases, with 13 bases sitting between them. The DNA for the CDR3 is TGTGCCAGCAGCTTAATGGGGGGAGCATCAGATACGCAGTATTTT. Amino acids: CASSLMGGASDTQYF.

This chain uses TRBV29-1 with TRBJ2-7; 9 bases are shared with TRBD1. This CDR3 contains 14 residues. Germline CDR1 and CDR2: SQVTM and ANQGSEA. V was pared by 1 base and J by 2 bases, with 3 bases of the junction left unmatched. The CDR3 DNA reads TGCAGCGTTGAAGGGACAGGGGAGACCTACGAGCAGTACTTC. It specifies CSVEGTGETYEQYF.

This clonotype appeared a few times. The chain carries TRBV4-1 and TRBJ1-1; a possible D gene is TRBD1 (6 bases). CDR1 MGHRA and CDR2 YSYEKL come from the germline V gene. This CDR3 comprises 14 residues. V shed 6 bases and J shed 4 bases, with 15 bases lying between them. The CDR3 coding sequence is TGCGCCAGCAGACAGGGCTTGGGCGTCACTGAAGCTTTCTTT. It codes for CASRQGLGVTEAFF.

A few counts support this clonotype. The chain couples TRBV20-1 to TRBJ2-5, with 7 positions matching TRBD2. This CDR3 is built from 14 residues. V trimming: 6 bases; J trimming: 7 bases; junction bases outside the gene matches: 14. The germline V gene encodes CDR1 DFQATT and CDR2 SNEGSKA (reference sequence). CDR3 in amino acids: CSAGRGLGIGTQYF. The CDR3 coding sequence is TGCAGTGCGGGAAGAGGACTAGGGATAGGGACCCAGTACTTC.

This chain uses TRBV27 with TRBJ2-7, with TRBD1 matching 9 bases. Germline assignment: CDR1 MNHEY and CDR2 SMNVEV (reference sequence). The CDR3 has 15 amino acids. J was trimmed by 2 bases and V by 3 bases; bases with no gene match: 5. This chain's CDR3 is CASSLGQGSAYEQYV. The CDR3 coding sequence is TGTGCCAGCAGTTTGGGACAGGGTTCCGCCTACGAGCAGTACGTC.

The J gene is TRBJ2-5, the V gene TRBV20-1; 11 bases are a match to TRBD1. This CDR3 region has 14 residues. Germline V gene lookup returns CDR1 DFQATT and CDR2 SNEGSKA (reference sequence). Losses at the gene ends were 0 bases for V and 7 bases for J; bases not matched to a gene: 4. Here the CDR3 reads CSARDPDRGRTQYF. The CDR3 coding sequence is TGCAGTGCTAGAGACCCGGACAGGGGGCGGACCCAGTACTTC.

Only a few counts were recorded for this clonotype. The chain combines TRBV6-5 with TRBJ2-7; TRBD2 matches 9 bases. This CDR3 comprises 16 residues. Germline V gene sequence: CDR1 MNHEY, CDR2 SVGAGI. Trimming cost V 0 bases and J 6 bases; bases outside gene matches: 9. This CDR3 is CASSYSGGGGFFEQYF. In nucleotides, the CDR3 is TGTGCCAGCAGTTACTCTGGCGGGGGGGGTTTCTTCGAGCAGTACTTC.

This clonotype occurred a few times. CDR3 DNA sequence: TGTGCCAGCTCAGCTAACAGGGTGGGAGCAGATACGCAGTATTTT. Its protein product is CASSANRVGADTQYF. The chain couples TRBV18 to TRBJ2-3, with D maybe TRBD1 (6 bases). From germline, CDR1 is KGHSH and CDR2 LQKENI. Trimming shortened V by 5 bases and J by 4 bases, and 16 bases separated the two germline ends. The CDR3 contains 15 residues.

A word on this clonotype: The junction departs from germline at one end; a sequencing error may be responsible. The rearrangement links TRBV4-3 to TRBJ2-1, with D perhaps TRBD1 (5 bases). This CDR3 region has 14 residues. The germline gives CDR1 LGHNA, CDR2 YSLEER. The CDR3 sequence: CTSSQALDRTEQFF. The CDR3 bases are TGCACCAGCAGCCAGGCCCTCGACAGAACGGAGCAGTTCTTC.

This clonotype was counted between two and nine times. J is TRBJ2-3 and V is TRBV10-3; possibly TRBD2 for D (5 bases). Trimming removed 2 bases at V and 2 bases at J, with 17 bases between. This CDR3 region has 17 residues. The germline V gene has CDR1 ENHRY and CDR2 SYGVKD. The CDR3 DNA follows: TGTGCCATCAGTGAGCTGGCGAGCGGCGCACCCACAGATACGCAGTATTTT. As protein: CAISELASGAPTDTQYF.

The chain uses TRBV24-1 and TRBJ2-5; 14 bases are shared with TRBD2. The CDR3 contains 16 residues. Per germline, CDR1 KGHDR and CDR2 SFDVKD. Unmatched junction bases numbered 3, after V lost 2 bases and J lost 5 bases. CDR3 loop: CATSDSRTSGGETQYF. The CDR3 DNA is TGTGCCACCAGTGATTCCCGGACTAGCGGGGGGGAGACCCAGTACTTC.

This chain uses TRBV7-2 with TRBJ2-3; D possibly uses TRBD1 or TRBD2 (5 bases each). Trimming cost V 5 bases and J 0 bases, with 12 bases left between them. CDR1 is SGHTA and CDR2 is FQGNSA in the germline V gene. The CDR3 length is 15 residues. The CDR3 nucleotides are TGTGCCAGCAGCCAAGGGTGGGGGAGCACAGATACGCAGTATTTT. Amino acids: CASSQGWGSTDTQYF.

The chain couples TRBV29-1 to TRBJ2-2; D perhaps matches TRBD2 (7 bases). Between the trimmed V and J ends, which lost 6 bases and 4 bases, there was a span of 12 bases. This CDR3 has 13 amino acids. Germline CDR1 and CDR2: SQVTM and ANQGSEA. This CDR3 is CSVGGRLTGELFF. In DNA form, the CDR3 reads TGCAGCGTGGGGGGGCGGCTCACCGGGGAGCTGTTTTTT.

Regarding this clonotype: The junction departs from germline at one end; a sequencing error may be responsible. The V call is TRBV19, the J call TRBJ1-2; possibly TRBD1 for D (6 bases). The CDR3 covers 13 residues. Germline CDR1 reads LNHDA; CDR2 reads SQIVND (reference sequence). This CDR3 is CASTPTAGDGYTF. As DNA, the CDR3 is TGTGCCAGTACCCCCACCGCAGGGGATGGCTATACCTTC.